This T cell receptor (beta chain) was sequenced for a study of blood T cell repertoires in COVID-19. V gave up 5 bases and J gave up 7 bases, with 19 bases separating them. CDR1 SGHRS and CDR2 YFSETQ come from the germline V gene. The CDR3 sequence is 16 residues long. Assay used: immunoSEQ multiplex PCR; TCRdb lists only in-frame clones, some missing. The sample holds 250,000 or so clones, 87% seen once. The V gene is TRBV5-1, the J gene TRBJ1-6, with D possibly being TRBD1 (5 bases). The sequence came from a man younger than 35 with active or convalescent COVID-19. The sequencing sample was made of peripheral blood. The CDR3 loop reads CASSDGPGLLNSPLHF. As DNA, the CDR3 is TGCGCCAGCAGTGATGGTCCGGGACTTCTAAATTCACCCCTCCACTTT.